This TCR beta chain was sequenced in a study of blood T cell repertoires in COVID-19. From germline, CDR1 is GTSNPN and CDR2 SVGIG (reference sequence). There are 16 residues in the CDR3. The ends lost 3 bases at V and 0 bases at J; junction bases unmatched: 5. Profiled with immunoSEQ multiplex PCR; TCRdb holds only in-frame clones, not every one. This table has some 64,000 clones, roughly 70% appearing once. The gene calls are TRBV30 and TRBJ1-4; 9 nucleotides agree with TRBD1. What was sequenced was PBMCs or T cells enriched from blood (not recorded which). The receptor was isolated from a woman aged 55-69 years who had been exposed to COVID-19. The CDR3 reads CAWSRQGGTTNEKLFF. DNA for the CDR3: TGTGCCTGGAGCCGACAGGGGGGAACAACTAATGAAAAACTGTTTTTT.